This TCR beta chain was recovered during a study of CD8+CD57+ T cells in acquired aplastic anemia. Genomic DNA templated the TCR beta VDJ and CDR3 profiling. Each CDR3 protein is one row after TCRdb ran MiXCR on the reads. The sample records about 210,000 distinct CDR3 sequences, roughly 33% being singletons. CDR3 length equals 12 residues. Germline CDR1 reads SNHLY; CDR2 reads FYNNEI. V was trimmed by 4 bases and J by 3 bases, leaving 6 bases between them. The specimen sequenced was sorted CD4+, CD8+, or CD8+CD57+ T cells (not recorded which) from PBMCs. The TCR was taken from a human donor in good health, serving as a control. The rearrangement links TRBV2 to TRBJ1-1; D not certain. The CDR3 is CASSGGDTEAFF. CDR3 bases: TGTGCCAGCAGTGGTGGGGACACTGAAGCTTTCTTT.